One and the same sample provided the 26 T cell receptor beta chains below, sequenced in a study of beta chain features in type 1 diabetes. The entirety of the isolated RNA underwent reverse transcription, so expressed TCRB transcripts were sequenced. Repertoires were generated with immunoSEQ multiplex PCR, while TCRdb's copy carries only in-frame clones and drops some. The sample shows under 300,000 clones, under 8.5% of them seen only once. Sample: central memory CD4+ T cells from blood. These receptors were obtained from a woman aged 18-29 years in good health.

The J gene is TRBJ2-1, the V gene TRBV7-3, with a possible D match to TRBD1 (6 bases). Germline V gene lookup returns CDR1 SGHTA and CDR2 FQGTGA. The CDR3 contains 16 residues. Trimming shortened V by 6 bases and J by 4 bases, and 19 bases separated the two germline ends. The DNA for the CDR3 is TGTGCCAGCAGTAAAAGTGGTAGAGGGGGTTACAATGAGCAGTTCTTC. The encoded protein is CASSKSGRGGYNEQFF.

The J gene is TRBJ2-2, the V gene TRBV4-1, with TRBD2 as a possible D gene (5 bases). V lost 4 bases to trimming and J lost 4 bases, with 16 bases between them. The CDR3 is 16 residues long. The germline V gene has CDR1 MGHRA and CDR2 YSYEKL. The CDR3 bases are TGCGCCAGCAGCCGCGACCGGGGAAGTGGCACCGGGGAGCTGTTTTTT. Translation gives CASSRDRGSGTGELFF.

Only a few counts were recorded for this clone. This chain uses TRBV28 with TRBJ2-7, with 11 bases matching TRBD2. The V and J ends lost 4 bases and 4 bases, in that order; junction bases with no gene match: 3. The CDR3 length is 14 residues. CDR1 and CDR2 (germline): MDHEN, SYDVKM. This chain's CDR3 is CASSSGTSGYEQYV. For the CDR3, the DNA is TGTGCCAGCAGTTCCGGGACTAGCGGATACGAGCAGTACGTC.

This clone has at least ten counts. For the CDR3, the DNA is TGCAGTGCAAAAGACAGGGAGGGAGCTTTCTTT. Its translation is CSAKDREGAFF. The chain couples TRBV20-1 to TRBJ1-1; 7 bases fit TRBD1. J was trimmed by 10 bases and V by 6 bases; bases with no gene match: 8. Germline V CDR1 and CDR2: DFQATT, SNEGSKA (reference sequence). The CDR3 has 11 amino acids.

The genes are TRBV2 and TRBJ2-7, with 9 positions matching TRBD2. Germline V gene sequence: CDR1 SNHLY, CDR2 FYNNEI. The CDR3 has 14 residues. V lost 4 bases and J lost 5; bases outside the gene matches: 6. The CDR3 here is CASSVGSGGHEQYF. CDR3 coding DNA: TGTGCCAGCAGTGTGGGTAGCGGGGGTCACGAGCAGTACTTC.

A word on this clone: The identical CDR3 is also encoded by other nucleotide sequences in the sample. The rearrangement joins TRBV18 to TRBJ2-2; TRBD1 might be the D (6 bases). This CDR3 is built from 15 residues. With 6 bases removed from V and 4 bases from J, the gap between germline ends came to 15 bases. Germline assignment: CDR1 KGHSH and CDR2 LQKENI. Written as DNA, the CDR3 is TGTGCCAGCTCTTCGGGGCAGGGGAGCACCGGGGAGCTGTTTTTT. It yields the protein CASSSGQGSTGELFF.

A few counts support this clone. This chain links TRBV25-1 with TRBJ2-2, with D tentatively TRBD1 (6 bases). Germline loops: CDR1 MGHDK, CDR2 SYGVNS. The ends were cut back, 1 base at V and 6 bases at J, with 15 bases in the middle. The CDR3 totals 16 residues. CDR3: CASSELSGQTAGELFF. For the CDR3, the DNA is TGTGCCAGCAGTGAATTGAGTGGACAGACAGCCGGGGAGCTGTTTTTT.

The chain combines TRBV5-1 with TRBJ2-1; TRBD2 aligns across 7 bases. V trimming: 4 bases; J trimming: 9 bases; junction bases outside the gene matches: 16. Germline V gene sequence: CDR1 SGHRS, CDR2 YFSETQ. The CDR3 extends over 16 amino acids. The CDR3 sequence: CASSPTGGAGVPEQFF. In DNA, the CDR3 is TGCGCCAGCAGCCCGACCGGGGGTGCGGGAGTGCCTGAGCAGTTCTTC.

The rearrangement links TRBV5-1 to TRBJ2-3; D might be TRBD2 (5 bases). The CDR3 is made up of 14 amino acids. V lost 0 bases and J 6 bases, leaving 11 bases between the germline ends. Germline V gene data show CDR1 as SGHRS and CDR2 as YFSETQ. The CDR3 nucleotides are TGCGCCAGCAGCTTGGCCCGGGAAGGGGATACGCAGTATTTT. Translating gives CASSLAREGDTQYF.

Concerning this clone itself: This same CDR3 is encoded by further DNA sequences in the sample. The CDR3 here is CASSLDPNTEAFF. The CDR3 bases are TGCGCCAGCAGCTTGGATCCGAACACTGAAGCTTTCTTT. The J gene is TRBJ1-1, the V gene TRBV5-1; D gene uncertain. V lost 0 bases to trimming and J lost 1 base, with 4 bases between them. Per the germline V gene, CDR1 is SGHRS and CDR2 is YFSETQ. CDR3 size: 13 residues.

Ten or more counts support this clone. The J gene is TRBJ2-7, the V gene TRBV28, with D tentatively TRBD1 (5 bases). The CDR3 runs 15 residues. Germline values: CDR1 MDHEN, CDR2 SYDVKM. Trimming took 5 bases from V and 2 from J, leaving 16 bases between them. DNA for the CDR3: TGTGCCAGCAGTGCGGTTCAGGGTACGGCCTACGAGCAGTACGTC. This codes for CASSAVQGTAYEQYV.

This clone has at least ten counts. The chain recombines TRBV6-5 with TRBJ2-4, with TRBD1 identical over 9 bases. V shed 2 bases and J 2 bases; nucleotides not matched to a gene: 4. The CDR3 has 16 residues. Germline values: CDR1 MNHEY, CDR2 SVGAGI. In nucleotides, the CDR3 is TGTGCCAGCAGTTACGGGACAGGGAGGCCCAAAAACATTCAGTACTTC. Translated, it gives CASSYGTGRPKNIQYF.

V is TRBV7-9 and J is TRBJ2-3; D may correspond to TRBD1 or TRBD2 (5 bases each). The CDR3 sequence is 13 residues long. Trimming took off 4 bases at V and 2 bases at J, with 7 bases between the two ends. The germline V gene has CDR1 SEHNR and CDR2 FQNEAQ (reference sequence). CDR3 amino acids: CASSSGTTDTQYF. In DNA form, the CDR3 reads TGTGCCAGCAGCTCCGGGACCACAGATACGCAGTATTTT.

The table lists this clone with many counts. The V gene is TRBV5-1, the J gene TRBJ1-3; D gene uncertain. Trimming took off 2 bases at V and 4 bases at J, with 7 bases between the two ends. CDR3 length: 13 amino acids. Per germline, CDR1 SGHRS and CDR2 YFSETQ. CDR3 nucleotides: TGCGCCAGCAGCTTAATTCCCGGAAACACCATATATTTT. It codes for CASSLIPGNTIYF. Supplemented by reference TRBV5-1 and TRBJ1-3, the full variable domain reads KAGVTQTPRYLIKTRGQQVTLSCSPISGHRSVSWYQQTPGQGLQFLFEYFSETQRNKGNFPGRFSGRQFSNSRSEMNVSTLELGDSALYLCASSLIPGNTIYFGEGSWLTVV.

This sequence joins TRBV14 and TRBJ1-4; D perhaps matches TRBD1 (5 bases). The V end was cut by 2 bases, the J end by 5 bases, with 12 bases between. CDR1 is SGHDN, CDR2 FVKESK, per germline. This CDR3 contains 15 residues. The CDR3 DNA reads TGTGCCAGCAGCCAAAACGTAGGGACGAATGAAAAACTGTTTTTT. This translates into CASSQNVGTNEKLFF.

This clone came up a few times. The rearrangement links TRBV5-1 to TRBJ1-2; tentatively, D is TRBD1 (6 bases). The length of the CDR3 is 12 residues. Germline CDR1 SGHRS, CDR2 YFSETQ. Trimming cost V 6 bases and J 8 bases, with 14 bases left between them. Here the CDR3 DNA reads TGCGCCAGCAACGCTCAGGGGAGAGGCTACACCTTC. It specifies CASNAQGRGYTF.

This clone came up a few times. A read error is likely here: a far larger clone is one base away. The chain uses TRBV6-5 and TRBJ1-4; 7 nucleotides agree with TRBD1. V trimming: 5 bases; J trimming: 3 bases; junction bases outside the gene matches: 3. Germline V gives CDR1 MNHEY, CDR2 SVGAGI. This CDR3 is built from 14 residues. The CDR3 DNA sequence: TGTGCCAGCAGTGTCGGGACAGCTAATGAAAAACTGTTTTTT. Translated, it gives CASSVGTANEKLFF.

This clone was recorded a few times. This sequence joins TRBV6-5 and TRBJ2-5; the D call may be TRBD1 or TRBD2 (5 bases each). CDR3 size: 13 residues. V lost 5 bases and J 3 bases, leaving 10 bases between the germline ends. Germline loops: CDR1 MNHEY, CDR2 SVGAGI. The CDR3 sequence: CASSGDPEETQYF. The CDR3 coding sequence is TGTGCCAGCAGTGGGGACCCCGAAGAGACCCAGTACTTC.

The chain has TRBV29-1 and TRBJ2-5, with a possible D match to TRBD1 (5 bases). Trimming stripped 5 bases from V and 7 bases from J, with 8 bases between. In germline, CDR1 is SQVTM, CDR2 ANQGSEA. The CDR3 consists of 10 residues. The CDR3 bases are TGCAGCGTTTGGCAGGGGACCCAGTACTTC. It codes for CSVWQGTQYF. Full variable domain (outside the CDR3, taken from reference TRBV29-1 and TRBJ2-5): SAVISQKPSRDICQRGTSLTIQCQVDSQVTMMFWYRQQPGQSLTLIATANQGSEATYESGFVIDKFPISRPNLTFSTLTVSNMSPEDSSIYLCSVWQGTQYFGPGTRLLVL.

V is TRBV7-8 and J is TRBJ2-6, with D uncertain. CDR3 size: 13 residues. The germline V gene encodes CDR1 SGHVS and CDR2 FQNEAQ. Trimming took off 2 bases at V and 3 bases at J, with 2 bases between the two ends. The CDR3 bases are TGTGCCAGCAGCTTAATTGGGGCCAACGTCCTGACTTTC. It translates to CASSLIGANVLTF.

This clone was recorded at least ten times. CDR3 sequence (DNA): TGTGCCACACTCCGGGACACGGATACGCAGTATTTT. Translation: CATLRDTDTQYF. The chain uses TRBV28 and TRBJ2-3; D possibly corresponds to TRBD1 (6 bases). Germline V lookup: CDR1 MDHEN, CDR2 SYDVKM. The V end was cut by 10 bases, the J end by 6 bases, with 14 bases between. The CDR3 sequence is 12 residues long.

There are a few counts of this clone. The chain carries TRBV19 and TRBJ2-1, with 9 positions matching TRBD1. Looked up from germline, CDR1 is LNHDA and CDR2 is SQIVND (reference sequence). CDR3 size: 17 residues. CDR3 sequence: CESRATYRGRAYNEQFF. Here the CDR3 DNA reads TGTGAGAGTAGGGCGACCTACAGGGGGCGAGCCTACAATGAGCAGTTCTTC.

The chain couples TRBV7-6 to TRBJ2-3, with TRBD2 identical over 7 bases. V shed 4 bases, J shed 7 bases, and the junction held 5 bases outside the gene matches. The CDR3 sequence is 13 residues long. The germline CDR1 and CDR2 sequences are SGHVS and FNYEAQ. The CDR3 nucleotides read TGTGCCAGCAGCTCCGGGACTACCAATACGCAGTATTTT. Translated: CASSSGTTNTQYF.

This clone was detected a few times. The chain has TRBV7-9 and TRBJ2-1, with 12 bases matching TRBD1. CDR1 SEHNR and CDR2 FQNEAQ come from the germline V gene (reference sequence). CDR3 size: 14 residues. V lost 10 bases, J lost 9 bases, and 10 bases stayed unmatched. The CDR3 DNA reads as TGTGCCACCCCGGGACAGGGGGCAGCTGGTGAGCAGTTCTTC. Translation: CATPGQGAAGEQFF.

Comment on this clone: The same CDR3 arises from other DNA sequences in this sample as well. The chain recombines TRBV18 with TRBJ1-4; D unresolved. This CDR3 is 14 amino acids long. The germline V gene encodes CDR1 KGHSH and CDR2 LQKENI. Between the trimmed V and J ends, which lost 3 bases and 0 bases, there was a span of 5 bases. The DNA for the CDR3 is TGTGCCAGCTCACCCGGGGCAACTAATGAAAAACTGTTTTTT. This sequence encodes CASSPGATNEKLFF.

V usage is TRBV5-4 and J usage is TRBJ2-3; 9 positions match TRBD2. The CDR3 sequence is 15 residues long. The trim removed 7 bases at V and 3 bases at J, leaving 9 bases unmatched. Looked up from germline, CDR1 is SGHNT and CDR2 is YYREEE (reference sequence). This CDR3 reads CASVKAGGATDTQYF. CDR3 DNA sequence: TGTGCCAGCGTAAAGGCGGGGGGGGCTACAGATACGCAGTATTTT.